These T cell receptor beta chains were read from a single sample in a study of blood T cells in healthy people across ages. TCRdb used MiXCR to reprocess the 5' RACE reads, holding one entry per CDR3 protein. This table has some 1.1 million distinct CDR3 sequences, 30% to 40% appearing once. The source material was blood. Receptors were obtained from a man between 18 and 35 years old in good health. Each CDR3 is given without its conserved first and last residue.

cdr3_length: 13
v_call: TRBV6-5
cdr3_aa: ASSYSTGSNYGYT

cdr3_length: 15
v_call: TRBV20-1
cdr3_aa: SAREFGQGMNNSPPH

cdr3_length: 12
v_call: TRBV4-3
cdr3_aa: ASSQDLTVWGYT

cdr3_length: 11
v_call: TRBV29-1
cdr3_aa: SVLQGGSGELF

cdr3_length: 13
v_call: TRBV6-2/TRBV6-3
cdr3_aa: ASRGLAGLTDTQY

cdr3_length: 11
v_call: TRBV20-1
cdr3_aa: SARDPLRETQY

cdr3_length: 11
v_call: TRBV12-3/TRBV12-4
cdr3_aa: ASSLQRNKPQH

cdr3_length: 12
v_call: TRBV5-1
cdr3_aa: ASSLVDSSYGYT

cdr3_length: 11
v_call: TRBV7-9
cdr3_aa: ASSFYQDYGYT

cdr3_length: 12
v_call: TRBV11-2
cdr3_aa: ASSFWFSTDTQY

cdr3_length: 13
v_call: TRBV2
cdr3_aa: ATTKGTSGAGELF

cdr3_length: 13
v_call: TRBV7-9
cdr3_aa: ASSVRQGLNTEAF

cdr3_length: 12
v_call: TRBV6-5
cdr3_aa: ASSAGQGTYGYT

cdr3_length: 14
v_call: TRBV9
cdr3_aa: ASSPQRAPGYDGYT

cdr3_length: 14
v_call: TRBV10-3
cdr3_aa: AISESARGTYNEQY

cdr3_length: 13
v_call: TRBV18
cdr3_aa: ASSPRDTSTDTQY

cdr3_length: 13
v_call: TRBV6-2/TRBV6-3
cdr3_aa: ASSSDRPLYNEQF

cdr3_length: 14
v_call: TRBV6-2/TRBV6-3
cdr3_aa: ASSYLLPENTGELF

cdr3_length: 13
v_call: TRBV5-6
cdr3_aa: ASSLPTGDGEKLF

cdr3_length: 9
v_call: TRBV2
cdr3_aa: AERGETEQF

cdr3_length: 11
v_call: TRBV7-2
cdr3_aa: ASSRDVHETQY

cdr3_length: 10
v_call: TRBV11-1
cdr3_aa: ASSPNLSEQY

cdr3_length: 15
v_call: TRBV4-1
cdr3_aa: ASSQNPIQGSYNEQF

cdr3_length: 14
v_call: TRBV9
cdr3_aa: ASSVSQGHLQETQY

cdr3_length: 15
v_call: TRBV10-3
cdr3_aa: AITAGDIPKKYYGYT

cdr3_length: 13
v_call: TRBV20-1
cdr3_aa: SARGQGTVYNEQY

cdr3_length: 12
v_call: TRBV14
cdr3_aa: ASSQEGLRDTQY

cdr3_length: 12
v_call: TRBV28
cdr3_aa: ASTFRGDNQPQH

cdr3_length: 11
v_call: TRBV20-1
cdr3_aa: SARRGTVETQY

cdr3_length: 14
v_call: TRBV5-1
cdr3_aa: ASSLFSGQGVKEQF

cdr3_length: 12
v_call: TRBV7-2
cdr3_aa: ASSLASHQETQY

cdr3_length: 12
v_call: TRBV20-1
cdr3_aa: SARDGSHLAEQY

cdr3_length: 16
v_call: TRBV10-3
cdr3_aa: AISGGPGTSSYNSPLH

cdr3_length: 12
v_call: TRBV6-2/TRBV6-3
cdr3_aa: ASSYYRGAETQY

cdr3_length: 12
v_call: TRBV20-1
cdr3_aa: SASGRTMNTEAF

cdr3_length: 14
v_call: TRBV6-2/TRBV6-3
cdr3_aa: ASSYREGGTTDTQY

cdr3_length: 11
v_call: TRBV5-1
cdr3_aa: ASSYEGPPGQY

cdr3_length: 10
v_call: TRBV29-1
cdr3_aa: SVGGLQETQY

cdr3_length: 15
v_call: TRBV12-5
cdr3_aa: ASGFQPTESSYNEQY

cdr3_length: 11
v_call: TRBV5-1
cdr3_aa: ASSSTGVAEAF

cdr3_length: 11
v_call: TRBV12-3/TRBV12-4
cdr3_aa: ASSLEAYYEQY

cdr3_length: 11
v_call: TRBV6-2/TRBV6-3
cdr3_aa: ASRVTGDYGYT

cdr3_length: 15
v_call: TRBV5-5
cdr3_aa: ASSLVWGRTNTGELF

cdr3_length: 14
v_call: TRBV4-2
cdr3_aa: ASSQDPTSAHNEQF

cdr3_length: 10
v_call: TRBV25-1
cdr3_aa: ASKRGGNTQY

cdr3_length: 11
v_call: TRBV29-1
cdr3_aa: SLERDSYNEQF

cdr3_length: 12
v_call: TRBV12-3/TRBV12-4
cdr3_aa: ASSPNRDPYGYT

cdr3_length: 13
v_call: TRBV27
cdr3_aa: ASSIGGAPVNEQF

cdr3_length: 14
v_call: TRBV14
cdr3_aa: ASSQDGTGGSYGYT

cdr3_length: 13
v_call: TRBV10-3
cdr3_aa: AISGGGGVGTEAF

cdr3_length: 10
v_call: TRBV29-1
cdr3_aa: SGRQGNGELF

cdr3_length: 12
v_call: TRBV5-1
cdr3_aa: ASSPGHNQETQY

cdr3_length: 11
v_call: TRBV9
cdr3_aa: ASSEFNTGELF

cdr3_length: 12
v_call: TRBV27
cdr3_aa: ASSLFGAGEKLF

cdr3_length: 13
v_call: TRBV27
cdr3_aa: ASSPRTGGTETQY

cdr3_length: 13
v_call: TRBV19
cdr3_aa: ASSIGQATGNTIY

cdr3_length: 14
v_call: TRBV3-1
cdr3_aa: ASSPSGRGALHEQF

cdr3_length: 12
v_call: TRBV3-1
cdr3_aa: ASSSAAIHNEQF